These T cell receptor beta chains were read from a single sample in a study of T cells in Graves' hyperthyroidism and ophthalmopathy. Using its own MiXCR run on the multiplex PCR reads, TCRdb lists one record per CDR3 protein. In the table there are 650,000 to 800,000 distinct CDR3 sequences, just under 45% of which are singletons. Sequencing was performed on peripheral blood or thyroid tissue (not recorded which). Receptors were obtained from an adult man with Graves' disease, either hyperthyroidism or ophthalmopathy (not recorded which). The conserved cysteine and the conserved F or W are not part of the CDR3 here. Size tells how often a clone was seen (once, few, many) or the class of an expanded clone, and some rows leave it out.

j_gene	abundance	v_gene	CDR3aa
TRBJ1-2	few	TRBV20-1	SASPWTGRNYGYT
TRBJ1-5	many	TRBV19	ASNVAGSGNQPQH
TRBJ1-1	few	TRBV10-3	ASSTPTGNTEAF
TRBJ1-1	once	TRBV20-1	SAPKGLNTEAF
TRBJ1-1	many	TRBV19	ASSMTGGRTEAF
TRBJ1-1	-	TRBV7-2	ASKWGTLDRAGTEAF
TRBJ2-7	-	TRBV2	ANSFDRGYEQY
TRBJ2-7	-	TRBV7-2	ASSPGTSGSPPYEQY
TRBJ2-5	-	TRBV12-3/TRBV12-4	ASSLGRGLQETQY
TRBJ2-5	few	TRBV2	ASSRLGWETQY
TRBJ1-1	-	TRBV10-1	ACSALGMQNTEAF
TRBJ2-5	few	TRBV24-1	ATSERTGTSETQY
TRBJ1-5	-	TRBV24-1	ASSQGLSGGPQH